Sequencing of this T cell receptor (beta chain) was carried out in a study of blood T cell repertoires in COVID-19. Study-level background: Material from acute and convalescent COVID-19 was sourced from the United States, Italy and Spain. The cDNA or gDNA used as material had been derived from T cells, B-cell-depleted T cells, or PBMCs.

In the original analysis: Amplification from reference gene primers served as the basis for estimated nucleated cell counts. The protocol was immunoSEQ multiplex PCR, while the TCRdb copy is restricted to in-frame clones and leaves out a portion. V, J and clone size are those of that table, while D and trimming were read from the DNA. The sample contains about 150,000 clones, 80% to 90% of which appear only once. Germline CDR1 and CDR2: LGHNA and YSLEER. The CDR3 covers 16 residues. V was pared by 1 base and J by 4 bases, with 8 bases of the junction left unmatched. This clone was observed a handful of times.

Sequenced: peripheral blood. V usage is TRBV4-3 and J usage is TRBJ1-1, with 8 bases identical to TRBD1. The receptor was isolated from a man aged 55 to 70 with active or convalescent COVID-19. The CDR3 DNA reads as TGCGCCAGCAGCCAAGGCCTAACGGGACAGGTCACTGAAGCTTTCTTT. Encoded protein: CASSQGLTGQVTEAFF.